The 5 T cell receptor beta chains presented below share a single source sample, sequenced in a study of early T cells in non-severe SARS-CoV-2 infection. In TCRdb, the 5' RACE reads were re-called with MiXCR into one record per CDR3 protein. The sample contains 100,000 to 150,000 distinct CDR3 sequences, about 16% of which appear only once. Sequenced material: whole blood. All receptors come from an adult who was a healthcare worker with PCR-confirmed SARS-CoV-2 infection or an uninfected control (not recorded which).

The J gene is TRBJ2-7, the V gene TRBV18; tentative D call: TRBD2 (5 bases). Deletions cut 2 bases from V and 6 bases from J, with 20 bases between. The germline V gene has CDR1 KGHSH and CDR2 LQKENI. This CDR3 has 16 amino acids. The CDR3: CASSPTLNLAVGEQYF. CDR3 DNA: TGTGCCAGCTCACCAACCCTTAATCTAGCTGTGGGCGAGCAGTACTTC.

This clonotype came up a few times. The CDR3 region has the DNA TGCAGCGTACCCAGGGACAGCATAGCCTATGGCTACACCTTC. Its translation: CSVPRDSIAYGYTF. The rearrangement links TRBV29-1 to TRBJ1-2, with TRBD1 matching 7 bases. The CDR3 loop spans 14 amino acids. CDR1 SQVTM and CDR2 ANQGSEA come from the germline V gene. V lost 6 bases, J lost 4 bases, and 11 bases stayed unmatched. The whole variable domain, remainder taken from reference TRBV29-1 and TRBJ1-2, is SAVISQKPSRDICQRGTSLTIQCQVDSQVTMMFWYRQQPGQSLTLIATANQGSEATYESGFVIDKFPISRPNLTFSTLTVSNMSPEDSSIYLCSVPRDSIAYGYTFGSGTRLTVV.

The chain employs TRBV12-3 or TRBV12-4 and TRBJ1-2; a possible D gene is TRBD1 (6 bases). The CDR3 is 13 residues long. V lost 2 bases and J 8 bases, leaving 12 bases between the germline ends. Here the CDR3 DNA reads TGTGCCAGCAGTTTACAAACAGGGTTCGGCTACACCTTC. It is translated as CASSLQTGFGYTF.

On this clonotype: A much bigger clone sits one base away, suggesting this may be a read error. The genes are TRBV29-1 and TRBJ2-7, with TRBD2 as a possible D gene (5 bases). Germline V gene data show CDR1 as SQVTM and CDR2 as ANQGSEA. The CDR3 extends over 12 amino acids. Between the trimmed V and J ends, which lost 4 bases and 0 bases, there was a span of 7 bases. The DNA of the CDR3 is TGCAGCGTTGGGGAGAGCTCCTACGAGCAGTACTTC. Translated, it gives CSVGESSYEQYF.

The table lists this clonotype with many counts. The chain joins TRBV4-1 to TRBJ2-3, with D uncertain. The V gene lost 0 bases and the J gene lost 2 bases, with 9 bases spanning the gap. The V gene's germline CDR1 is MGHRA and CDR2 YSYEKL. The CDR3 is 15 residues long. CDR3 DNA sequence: TGCGCCAGCAGCCAAGATGATAGAGACACAGATACGCAGTATTTT. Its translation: CASSQDDRDTDTQYF.